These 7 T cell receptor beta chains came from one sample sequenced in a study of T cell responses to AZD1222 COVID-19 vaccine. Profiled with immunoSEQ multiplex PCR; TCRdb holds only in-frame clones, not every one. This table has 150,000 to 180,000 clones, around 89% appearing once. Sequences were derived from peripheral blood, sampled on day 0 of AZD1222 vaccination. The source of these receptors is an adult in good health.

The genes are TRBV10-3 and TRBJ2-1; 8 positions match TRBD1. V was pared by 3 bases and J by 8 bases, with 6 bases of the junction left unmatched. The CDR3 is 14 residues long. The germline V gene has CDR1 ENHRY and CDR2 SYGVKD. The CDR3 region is CAISDDRGNDEQFF. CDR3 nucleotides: TGTGCCATCAGTGACGACAGGGGAAATGATGAGCAGTTCTTC.

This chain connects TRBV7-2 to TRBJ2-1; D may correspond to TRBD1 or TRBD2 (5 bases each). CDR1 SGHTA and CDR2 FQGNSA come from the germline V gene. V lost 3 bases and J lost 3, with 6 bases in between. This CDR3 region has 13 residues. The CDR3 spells CASSLRGYNEQFF. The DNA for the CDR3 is TGTGCCAGCAGCTTGAGGGGCTACAATGAGCAGTTCTTC.

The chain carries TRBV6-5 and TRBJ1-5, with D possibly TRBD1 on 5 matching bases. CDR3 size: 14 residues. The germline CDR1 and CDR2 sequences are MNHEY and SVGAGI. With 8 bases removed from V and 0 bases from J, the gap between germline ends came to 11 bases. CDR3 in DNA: TGTGCCAGCTCCCGGGGGGATAGCAATCAGCCCCAGCATTTT. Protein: CASSRGDSNQPQHF.

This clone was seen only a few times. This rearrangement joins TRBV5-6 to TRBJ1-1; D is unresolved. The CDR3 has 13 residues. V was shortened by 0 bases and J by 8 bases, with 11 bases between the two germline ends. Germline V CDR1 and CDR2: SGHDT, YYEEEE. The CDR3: CASSLGGAWEAFF. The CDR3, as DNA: TGTGCCAGCAGCTTGGGTGGTGCTTGGGAAGCTTTCTTT.

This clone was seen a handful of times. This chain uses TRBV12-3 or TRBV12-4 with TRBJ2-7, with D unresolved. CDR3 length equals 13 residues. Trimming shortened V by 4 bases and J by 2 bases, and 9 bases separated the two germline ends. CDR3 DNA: TGTGCCAGCAGTTCCCGTGAGACCTACGAGCAGTACTTC. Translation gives CASSSRETYEQYF.

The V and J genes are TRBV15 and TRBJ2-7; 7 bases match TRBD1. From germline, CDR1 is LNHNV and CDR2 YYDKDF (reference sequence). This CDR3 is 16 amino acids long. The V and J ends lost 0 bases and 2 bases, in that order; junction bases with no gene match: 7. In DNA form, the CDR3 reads TGTGCCACCAGCAGAGAGGGGACAGCGAACCCCTACGAGCAGTACTTC. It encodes CATSREGTANPYEQYF.

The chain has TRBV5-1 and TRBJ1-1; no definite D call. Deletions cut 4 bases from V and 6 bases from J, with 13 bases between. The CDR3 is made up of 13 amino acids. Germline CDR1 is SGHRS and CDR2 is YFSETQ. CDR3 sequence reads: CASSPHIVAEAFF. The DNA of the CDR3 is TGCGCCAGCAGCCCGCATATCGTCGCTGAAGCTTTCTTT. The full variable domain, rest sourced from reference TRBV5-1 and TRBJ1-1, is KAGVTQTPRYLIKTRGQQVTLSCSPISGHRSVSWYQQTPGQGLQFLFEYFSETQRNKGNFPGRFSGRQFSNSRSEMNVSTLELGDSALYLCASSPHIVAEAFFGQGTRLTVV.